This T cell receptor (beta chain) came from a study of blood T cells in healthy people across ages. Points from the study as a whole: Since the PBMCs were unsorted, naive and antigen-experienced cells could not be conclusively compared.

Germline V gene data show CDR1 as DFQATT and CDR2 as SNEGSKA (reference sequence). J was trimmed by 0 bases and V by 4 bases; bases with no gene match: 15. The CDR3 covers 18 residues. A second PCR of 7 to 11 cycles used a sample-barcoded 5' primer and a J-beta primer mix. TCRdb reprocessed the 5' RACE reads via MiXCR and lists one record per CDR3 protein. The profile shows hundreds of thousands of distinct CDR3 sequences, approximately 49% of them singletons. Researchers report isolating at least 6 million PBMCs per sample. This clonotype was recorded at least ten times. Its target is not known. The receptor was derived from a man aged 30-40 years in good health. V usage is TRBV20-1 and J usage is TRBJ2-4; 7 bases fit TRBD1. Sequences were obtained from blood. The CDR3 bases are TGCAGTGCTACCCAGACAGGGCAGTTTGACCGAGCCAAAAACATTCAGTACTTC. Amino acid sequence: CSATQTGQFDRAKNIQYF.